This section outlines one T cell receptor (beta chain) sequence together with its context. Per the study methods: Amplification of reference gene primers provided the estimated nucleated cell counts. Profiling relied on immunoSEQ multiplex PCR, and the TCRdb table lists in-frame clones only, not all of them. V and J calls and clone size come straight from that table; D and trimming were deduced from the DNA. This table has about 62,000 clones, about 75% appearing once. The data derive from a study of blood T cell repertoires in COVID-19. Study overall: Material from acute and convalescent COVID-19 was sourced from the United States, Italy and Spain. Sample material is recorded as cDNA or gDNA derived from T cells, B-cell-depleted T cells, or PBMCs.

V lost 6 bases to trimming and J lost 5 bases; unmatched junction nucleotides: 8. The CDR3 length is 15 residues. CDR1 and CDR2 (germline): SNHLY, FYNNEI. This chain connects TRBV2 to TRBJ2-2; the match to TRBD2 covers 8 bases. Specimen: PBMCs or T cells enriched from blood (not recorded which). This TCR came from a woman aged 60-75 years who had been exposed to COVID-19. The DNA for the CDR3 is TGTGCCAGCAGGGGGCGGGGGGCGAGGACCGGGGAGCTGTTTTTT. Amino acid sequence: CASRGRGARTGELFF. Together with reference TRBV2 and TRBJ2-2, the CDR3 gives the full variable domain: EPEVTQTPSHQVTQMGQEVILRCVPISNHLYFYWYRQILGQKVEFLVSFYNNEISEKSEIFDDQFSVERPDGSNFTLKIRSTKLEDSAMYFCASRGRGARTGELFFGEGSRLTVL.